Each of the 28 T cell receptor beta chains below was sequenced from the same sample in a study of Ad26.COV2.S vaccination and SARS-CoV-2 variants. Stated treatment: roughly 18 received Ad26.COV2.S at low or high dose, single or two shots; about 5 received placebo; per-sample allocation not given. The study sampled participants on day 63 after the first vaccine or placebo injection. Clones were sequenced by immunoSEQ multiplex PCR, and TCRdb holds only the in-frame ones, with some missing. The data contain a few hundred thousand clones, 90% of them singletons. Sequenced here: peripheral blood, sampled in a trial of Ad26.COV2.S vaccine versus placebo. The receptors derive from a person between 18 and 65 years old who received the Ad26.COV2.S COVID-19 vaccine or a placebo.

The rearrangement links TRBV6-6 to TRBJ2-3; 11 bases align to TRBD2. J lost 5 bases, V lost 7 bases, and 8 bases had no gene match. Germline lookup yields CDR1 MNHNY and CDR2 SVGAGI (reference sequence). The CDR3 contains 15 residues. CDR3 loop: CASTLSGRGRDTQYF. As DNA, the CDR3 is TGTGCCAGCACCCTTAGCGGGAGGGGGAGAGATACGCAGTATTTT.

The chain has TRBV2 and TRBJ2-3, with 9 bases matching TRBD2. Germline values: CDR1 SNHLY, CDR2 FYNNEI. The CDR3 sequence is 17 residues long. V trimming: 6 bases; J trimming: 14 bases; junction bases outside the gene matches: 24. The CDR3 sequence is CASSARRGLASGTGAYF. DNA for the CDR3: TGTGCCAGCAGCGCCCGGCGGGGACTGGCTAGCGGGACGGGAGCGTATTTT.

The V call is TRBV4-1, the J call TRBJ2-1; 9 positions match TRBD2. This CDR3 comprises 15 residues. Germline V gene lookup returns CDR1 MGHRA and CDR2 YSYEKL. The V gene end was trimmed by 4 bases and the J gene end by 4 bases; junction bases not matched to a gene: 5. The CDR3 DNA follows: TGCGCCAGCAGCCTTATAGCGGGAGTTTACAATGAGCAGTTCTTC. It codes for CASSLIAGVYNEQFF.

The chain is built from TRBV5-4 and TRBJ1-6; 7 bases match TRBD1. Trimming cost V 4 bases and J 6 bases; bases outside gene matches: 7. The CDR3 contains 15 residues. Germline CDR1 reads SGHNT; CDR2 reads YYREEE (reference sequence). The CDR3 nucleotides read TGTGCCAGCAGCGGAACAGGGGATGGTAATTCACCCCTCCACTTT. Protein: CASSGTGDGNSPLHF.

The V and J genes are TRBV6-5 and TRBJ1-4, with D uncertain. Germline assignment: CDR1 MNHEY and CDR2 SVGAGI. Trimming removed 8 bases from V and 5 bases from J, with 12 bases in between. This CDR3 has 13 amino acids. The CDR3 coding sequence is TGTGCCAGCCAAAACCGGGGAAATGAAAAACTGTTTTTT. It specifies CASQNRGNEKLFF.

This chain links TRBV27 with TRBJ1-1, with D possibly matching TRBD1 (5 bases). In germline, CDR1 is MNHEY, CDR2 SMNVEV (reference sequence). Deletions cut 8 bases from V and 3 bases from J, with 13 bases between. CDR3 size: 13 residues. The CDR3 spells CASREVGDTEAFF. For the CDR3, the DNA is TGTGCCAGCCGGGAGGTGGGGGACACTGAAGCTTTCTTT.

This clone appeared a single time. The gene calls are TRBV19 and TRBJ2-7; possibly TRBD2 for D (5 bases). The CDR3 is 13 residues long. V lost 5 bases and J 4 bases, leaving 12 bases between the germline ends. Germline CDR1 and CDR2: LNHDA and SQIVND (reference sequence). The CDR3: CASSGGVPYEQYF. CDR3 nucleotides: TGTGCCAGTAGTGGAGGCGTTCCATACGAGCAGTACTTC. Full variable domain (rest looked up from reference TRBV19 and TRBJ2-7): DGGITQSPKYLFRKEGQNVTLSCEQNLNHDAMYWYRQDPGQGLRLIYYSQIVNDFQKGDIAEGYSVSREKKESFPLTVTSAQKNPTAFYLCASSGGVPYEQYFGPGTRLTVT.

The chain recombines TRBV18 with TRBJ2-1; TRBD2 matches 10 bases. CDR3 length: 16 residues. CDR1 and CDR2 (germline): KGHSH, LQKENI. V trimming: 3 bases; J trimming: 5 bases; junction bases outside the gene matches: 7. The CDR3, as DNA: TGTGCCAGCTCACCCATAGCGGGAGGTGGGAACAATGAGCAGTTCTTC. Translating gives CASSPIAGGGNNEQFF.

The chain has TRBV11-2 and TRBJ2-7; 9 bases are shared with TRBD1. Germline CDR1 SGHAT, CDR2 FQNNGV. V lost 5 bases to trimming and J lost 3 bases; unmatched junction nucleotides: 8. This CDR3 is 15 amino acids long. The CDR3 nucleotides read TGTGCCAGCAGCCTCCGGGACAGGGACCTCTACGAGCAGTACTTC. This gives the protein CASSLRDRDLYEQYF.

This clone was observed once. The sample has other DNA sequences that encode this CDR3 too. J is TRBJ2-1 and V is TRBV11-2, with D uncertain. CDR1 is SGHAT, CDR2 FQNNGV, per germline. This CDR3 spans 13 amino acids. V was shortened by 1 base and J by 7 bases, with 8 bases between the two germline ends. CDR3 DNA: TGTGCCAGCAGCTTAGTAGGGCAAAATGAGCAGTTCTTC. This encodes CASSLVGQNEQFF.

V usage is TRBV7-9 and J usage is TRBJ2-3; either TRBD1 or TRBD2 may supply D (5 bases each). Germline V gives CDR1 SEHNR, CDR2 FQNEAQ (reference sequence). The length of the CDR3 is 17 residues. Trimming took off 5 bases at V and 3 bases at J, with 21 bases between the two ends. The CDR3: CASSIPPGRGWTDTQYF. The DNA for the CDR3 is TGTGCCAGCAGCATACCCCCGGGCCGGGGCTGGACAGATACGCAGTATTTT.

The CDR3 DNA sequence: TGTGCCAGCAGCTACCCGGACAGGGTGGTCTACGAGCAGTACTTC. This encodes CASSYPDRVVYEQYF. This chain connects TRBV5-6 to TRBJ2-7; 8 bases agree with TRBD1. Germline V CDR1 and CDR2: SGHDT, YYEEEE. J was trimmed by 3 bases and V by 3 bases; bases with no gene match: 8. This CDR3 comprises 15 residues.

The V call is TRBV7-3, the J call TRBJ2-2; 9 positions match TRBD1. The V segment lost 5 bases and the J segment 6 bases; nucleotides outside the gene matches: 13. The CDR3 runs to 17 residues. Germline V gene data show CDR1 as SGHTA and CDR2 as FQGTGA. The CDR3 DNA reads TGTGCCAGCAGCCAACAGGGGGCGGGTCTGGGTCCCGGGGAGCTGTTTTTT. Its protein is CASSQQGAGLGPGELFF.

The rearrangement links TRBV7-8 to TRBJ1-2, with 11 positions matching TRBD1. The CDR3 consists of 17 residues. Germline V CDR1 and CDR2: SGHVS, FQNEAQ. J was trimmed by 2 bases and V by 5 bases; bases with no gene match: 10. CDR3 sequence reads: CASSLTAGQGVNYGYTF. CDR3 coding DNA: TGTGCCAGCAGCCTAACCGCGGGACAGGGGGTGAACTATGGCTACACCTTC. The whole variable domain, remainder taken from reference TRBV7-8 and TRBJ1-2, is GAGVSQSPRYKVAKRGQDVALRCDPISGHVSLFWYQQALGQGPEFLTYFQNEAQLDKSGLPSDRFFAERPEGSVSTLKIQRTQQEDSAVYLCASSLTAGQGVNYGYTFGSGTRLTVV.

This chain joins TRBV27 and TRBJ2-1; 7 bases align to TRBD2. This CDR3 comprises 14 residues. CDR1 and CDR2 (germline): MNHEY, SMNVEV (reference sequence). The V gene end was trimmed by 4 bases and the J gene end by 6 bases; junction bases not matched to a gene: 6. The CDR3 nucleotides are TGTGCCAGCAGTTCCGGGACTATCAGCAATGAGCAGTTCTTC. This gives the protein CASSSGTISNEQFF.

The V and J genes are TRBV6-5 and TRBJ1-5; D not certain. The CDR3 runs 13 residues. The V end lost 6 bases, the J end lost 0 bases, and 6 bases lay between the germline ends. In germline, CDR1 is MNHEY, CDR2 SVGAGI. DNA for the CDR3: TGTGCCAGCAGGACGAATAGCAATCAGCCCCAGCATTTT. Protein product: CASRTNSNQPQHF.

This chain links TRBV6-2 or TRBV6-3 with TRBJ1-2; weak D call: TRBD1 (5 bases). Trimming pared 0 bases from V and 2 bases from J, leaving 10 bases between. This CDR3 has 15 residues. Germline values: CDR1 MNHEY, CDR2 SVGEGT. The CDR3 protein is CASSYSIQGNYGYTF. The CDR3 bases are TGTGCCAGCAGTTACTCGATTCAGGGAAACTATGGCTACACCTTC.

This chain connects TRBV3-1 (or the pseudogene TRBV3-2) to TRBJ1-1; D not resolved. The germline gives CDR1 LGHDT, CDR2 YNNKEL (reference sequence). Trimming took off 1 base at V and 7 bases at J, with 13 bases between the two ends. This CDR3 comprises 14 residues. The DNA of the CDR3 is TGTGCCAGCAGCCAAGCCTACGGGTTGGATGAAGCTTTCTTT. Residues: CASSQAYGLDEAFF.

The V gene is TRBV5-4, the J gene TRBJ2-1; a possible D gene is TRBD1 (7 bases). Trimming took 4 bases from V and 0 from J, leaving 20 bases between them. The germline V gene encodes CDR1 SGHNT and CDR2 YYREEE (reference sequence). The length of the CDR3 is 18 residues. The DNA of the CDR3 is TGTGCCAGCAGCCAAGGACTATTCAGGGACAGCTCCTACAATGAGCAGTTCTTC. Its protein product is CASSQGLFRDSSYNEQFF.

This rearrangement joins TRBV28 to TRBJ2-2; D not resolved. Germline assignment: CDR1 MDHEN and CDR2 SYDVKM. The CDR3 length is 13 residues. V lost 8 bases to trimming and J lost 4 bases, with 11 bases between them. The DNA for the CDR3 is TGTGCCAGCTCACTTTGGGTCACCGGGGAGCTGTTTTTT. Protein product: CASSLWVTGELFF.

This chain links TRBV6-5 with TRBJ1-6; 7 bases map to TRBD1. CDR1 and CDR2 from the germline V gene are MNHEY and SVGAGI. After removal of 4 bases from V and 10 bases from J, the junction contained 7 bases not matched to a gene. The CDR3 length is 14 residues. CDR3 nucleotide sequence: TGTGCCAGCAGTTCAGACAGGGCCGGATCACCCCTCCACTTT. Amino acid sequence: CASSSDRAGSPLHF.

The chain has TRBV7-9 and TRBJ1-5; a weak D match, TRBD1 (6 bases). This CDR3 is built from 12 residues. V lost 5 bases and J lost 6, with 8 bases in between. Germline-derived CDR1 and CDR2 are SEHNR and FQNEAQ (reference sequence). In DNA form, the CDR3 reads TGTGCCAGCAGCAAAGGGGGTCAGCCCCAGCATTTT. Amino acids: CASSKGGQPQHF.

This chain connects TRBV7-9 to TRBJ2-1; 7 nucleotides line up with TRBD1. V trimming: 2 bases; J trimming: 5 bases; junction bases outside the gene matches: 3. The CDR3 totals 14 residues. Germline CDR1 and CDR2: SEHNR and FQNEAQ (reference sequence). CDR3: CASSLSTGDNEQFF. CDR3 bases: TGTGCCAGCAGCTTAAGTACAGGGGACAATGAGCAGTTCTTC.

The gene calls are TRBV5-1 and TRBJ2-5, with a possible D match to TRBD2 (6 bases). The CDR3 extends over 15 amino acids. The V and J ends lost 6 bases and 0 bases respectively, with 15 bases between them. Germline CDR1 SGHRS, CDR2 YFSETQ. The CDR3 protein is CASNQIPGDQETQYF. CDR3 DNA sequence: TGCGCCAGCAACCAAATACCGGGAGACCAAGAGACCCAGTACTTC.

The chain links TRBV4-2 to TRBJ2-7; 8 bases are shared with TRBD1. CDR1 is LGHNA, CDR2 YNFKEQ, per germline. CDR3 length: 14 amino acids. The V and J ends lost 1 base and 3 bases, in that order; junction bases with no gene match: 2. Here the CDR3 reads CASSQATGGYEQYF. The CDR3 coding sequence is TGTGCCAGCAGCCAAGCTACAGGGGGCTACGAGCAGTACTTC.

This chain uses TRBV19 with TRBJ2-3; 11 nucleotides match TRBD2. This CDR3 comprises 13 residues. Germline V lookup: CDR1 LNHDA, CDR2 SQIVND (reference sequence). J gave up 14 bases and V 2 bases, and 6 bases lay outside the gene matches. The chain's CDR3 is CASSINPLAGVYF. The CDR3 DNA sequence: TGTGCCAGTAGTATAAATCCACTAGCGGGAGTGTATTTT.

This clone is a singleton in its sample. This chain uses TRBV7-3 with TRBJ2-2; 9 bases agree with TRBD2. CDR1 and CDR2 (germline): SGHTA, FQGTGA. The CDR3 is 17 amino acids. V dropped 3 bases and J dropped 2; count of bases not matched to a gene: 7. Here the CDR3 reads CASSFISGRRNTGELFF. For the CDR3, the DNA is TGTGCCAGCAGCTTTATTAGCGGGAGACGAAACACCGGGGAGCTGTTTTTT.

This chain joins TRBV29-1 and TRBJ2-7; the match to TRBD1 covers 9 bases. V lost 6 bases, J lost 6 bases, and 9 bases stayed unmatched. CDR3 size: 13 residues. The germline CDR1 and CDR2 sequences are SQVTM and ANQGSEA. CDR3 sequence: CSVTRGQGGEQYF. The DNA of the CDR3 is TGCAGCGTCACCAGGGGACAGGGAGGCGAGCAGTACTTC.